Listed here are 3 T cell receptor beta chains from one sample, sequenced in a study of tumor-infiltrating lymphocytes in localized non-small cell lung cancer. Using immunoSEQ multiplex PCR, the repertoire was profiled, and TCRdb retains in-frame clones only, with some absent. Here the sample spans some 8,400 clones, approximately 79% being singletons. Source material: uninvolved lung tissue not adjacent to the tumor. These receptors came from a human donor with non-small cell lung cancer.

The chain links TRBV29-1 to TRBJ1-5; D might be TRBD1 (5 bases). The CDR3 runs to 14 residues. Germline CDR1 and CDR2: SQVTM and ANQGSEA. V was clipped by 5 bases and J by 4 bases, with 15 bases between them. The CDR3 DNA is TGCAGCGTTCGTGGGACCGATCCTAATCAGCCCCAGCATTTT. It yields the protein CSVRGTDPNQPQHF.

The genes are TRBV2 and TRBJ1-5; D is perhaps TRBD1 (5 bases). Per the germline V gene, CDR1 is SNHLY and CDR2 is FYNNEI. Between the trimmed V and J ends, which lost 4 bases and 8 bases, there was a span of 18 bases. The CDR3 contains 15 residues. The CDR3 here is CASSAGRAPEEPQHF. The DNA of the CDR3 is TGTGCCAGCAGTGCGGGCAGGGCGCCCGAGGAGCCCCAGCATTTT.

The genes are TRBV5-1 and TRBJ2-7, with D possibly being TRBD1 (6 bases). The V gene lost 0 bases and the J gene lost 0 bases, with 7 bases spanning the gap. There are 14 residues in the CDR3. Germline V gives CDR1 SGHRS, CDR2 YFSETQ. The CDR3 reads CASSLGGGSYEQYF. The DNA for the CDR3 is TGCGCCAGCAGCTTGGGAGGGGGCTCCTACGAGCAGTACTTC.